This TCR beta chain was obtained from a study of chemoradiotherapy in HPV16-positive cancers. At the level of the study: Candidate HPV-specific T-cell clones and common TCR motifs came from functional assays in a couple of HPV16-positive patients.

CDR1 and CDR2 (germline): ENHRY, SYGVKD. The V gene end was trimmed by 0 bases and the J gene end by 4 bases; junction bases not matched to a gene: 9. The length of the CDR3 is 17 residues. Repertoires were sampled repeatedly during chemoradiotherapy. General study results and limits: During treatment, candidate HPV-specific clones and E7-related motifs expanded in tumor. For HPV16-positive patients, expanding HPV-responsive T cells associated with longer recurrence-free survival.

Profiled with immunoSEQ multiplex PCR; TCRdb holds only in-frame clones, not every one. Of more than 8,500 clones listed, 91% were seen once; the top ten hold approximately 13%. For this clone: Its antigen is undetermined.

This specimen consisted of blood, obtained from a patient who underwent chemoradiotherapy. The receptor was derived from a human donor with HPV-associated anogenital cancer. V gene TRBV10-3 combines with J gene TRBJ1-5; 7 bases map to TRBD1. CDR3 in DNA: TGTGCCATCAGTGAGTCTGGGACAGATCTTAAGAATCAGCCCCAGCATTTT. This gives the protein CAISESGTDLKNQPQHF.